A single T cell receptor (beta chain) is shown here with its context. This clonotype was seen a few times. No antigen is known for it. Base-call qualities are not available, and no considerably larger clone is one nucleotide away. These reads were obtained on an Illumina NovaSeq 6000. Using 5'RACE with constant-segment primers, TCRalpha and TCRbeta cDNA libraries were constructed, with sample barcodes and unique molecular identifiers added in the process. RNA was extracted from every sample with Trizol reagent. The libraries were amplified in two PCR steps, and the second step added a second sample barcode and Illumina TruSeq adapters. Sequencing of libraries was performed on an Illumina NovaSeq with 2 x 150 bp paired-end reads. The original methods were these. Demultiplexing of reads and collapsing into UMI-guided consensus sequences were performed with migec v1.2.7. With mixcr v2.1.11, UMI consensuses were aligned to TRA and TRB V and J templates and assembled into clonotypes. A clonotype was counted as expanded or contracted only when both edgeR and NoisET called the clonotype significant, with the noise models trained on biological replicates. For edgeR calls, the thresholds were a false discovery rate-adjusted p below 0.01 and a log2 fold-change of 1. As an exploratory analysis of dynamics, PCA with hierarchical clustering was applied to max-normalized trajectories of the 1000 most abundant clonotypes. The CD4 or CD8 phenotype of responding clones was assigned using the separately sequenced CD4+ and CD8+ repertoires. TCRdb applied fastp at Q25 and MiXCR to the public reads, then kept only in-frame beta chains. Rows matching on CDR3 protein sequence are summarized as one entry with the most common DNA and genes. The V and J calls follow TCRdb's processing rather than the paper's. This sample comprises approximately 430,000 distinct CDR3 sequences, more than 20% of them detected only once. The ten largest clones take up under 15% of the sample.

These data are taken from a study of T-cell memory formation after mild COVID-19 (dated by TCRdb to 2020 to 2023). In the study overall: TCR sequence clusters from the two donors were found to be largely donor specific. In a couple of donors, T-cell clones that expanded and contracted after mild COVID-19 were tracked by sequencing TCRalpha and TCRbeta repertoires over time. The cohort was made up of two young adult volunteers, one female and one male, who were previously healthy. What the study reported, not specific to this receptor: SARS-CoV-2 specificity of the second-wave clones peaking on day 37 was not confirmed. Some responding clones were detected in pre-infection memory, which suggested that pre-existing cross-reactive memory T cells had joined the SARS-CoV-2 response. Contracting CD4+ clones appeared mostly in the CM and EM memory subsets, whereas CD8+ clones were enriched in EMRA. The study covered only a couple of mild cases, and larger cohorts including severe cases with pre-infection samples were considered necessary. Clones contracting from day 15 to 85 had balanced CD4/CD8 phenotypes, while a second wave expanding from day 15 to 37 was biased towards CD4+.

Ficoll-Paque density gradient centrifugation was the method used to isolate PBMCs. Source material: PBMCs or a T cell subset sorted from them (not recorded which). This sequence originates from an adult woman who had mild COVID-19 (a few samples of this study predate the infection). The sample titles of this study are shuffled in the database, so cell type and time point are left out; the donor was told from shared clones.

Here is the DNA: TGCGCCAGCAGCTTGGTTGGGACAGGGGGCTACGAGCAGTACTTC. Its translation is CASSLVGTGGYEQYF. The chain is made from TRBV5-1 and TRBJ2-7; a stretch of 11 junction bases matches TRBD1. For CDR1 and CDR2, the germline V gene lists SGHRS and YFSETQ. Trimmed from V: 0 bases; trimmed from J: 3 bases; junction bases lacking a gene match: 2. The CDR3 goes from the cysteine to the phenylalanine over 15 residues. This entry keeps only the CDR3 DNA: 45 bases, framed from base 1.